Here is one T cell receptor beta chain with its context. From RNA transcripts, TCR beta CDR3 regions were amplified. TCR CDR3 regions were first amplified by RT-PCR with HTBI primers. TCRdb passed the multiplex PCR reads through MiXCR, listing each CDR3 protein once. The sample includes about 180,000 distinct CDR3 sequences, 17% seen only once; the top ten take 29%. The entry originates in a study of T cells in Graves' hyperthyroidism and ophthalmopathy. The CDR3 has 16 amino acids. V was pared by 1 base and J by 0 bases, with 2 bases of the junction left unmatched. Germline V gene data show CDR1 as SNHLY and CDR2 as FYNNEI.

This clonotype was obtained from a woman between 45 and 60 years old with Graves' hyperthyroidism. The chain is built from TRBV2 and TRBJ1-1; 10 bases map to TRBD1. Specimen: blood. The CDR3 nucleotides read TGTGCCAGCAGTGAAGGACAGGGGGCGATGAACACTGAAGCTTTCTTT. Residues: CASSEGQGAMNTEAFF.